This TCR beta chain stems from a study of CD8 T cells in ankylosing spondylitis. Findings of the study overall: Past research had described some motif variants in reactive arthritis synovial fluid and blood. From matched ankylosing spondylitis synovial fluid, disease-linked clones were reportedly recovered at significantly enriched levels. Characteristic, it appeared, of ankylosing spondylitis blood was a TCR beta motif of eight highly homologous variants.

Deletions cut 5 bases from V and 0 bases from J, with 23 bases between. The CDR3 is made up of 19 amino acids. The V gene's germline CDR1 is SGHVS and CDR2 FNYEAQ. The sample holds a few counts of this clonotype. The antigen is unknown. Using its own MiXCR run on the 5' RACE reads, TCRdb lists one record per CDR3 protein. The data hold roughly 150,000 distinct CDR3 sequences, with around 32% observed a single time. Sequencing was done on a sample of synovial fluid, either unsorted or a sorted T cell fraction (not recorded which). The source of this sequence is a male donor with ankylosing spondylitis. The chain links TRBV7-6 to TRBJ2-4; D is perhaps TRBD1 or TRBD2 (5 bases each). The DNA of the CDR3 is TGTGCCAGCAGCCAAATGGGGTGGCAGGGAGATATAGCCAAAAACATTCAGTACTTC. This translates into CASSQMGWQGDIAKNIQYF. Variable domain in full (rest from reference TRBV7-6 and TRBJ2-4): GAGVSQSPRYKVTKRGQDVALRCDPISGHVSLYWYRQALGQGPEFLTYFNYEAQQDKSGLPNDRFSAERPEGSISTLTIQRTEQRDSAMYRCASSQMGWQGDIAKNIQYFGAGTRLSVL.